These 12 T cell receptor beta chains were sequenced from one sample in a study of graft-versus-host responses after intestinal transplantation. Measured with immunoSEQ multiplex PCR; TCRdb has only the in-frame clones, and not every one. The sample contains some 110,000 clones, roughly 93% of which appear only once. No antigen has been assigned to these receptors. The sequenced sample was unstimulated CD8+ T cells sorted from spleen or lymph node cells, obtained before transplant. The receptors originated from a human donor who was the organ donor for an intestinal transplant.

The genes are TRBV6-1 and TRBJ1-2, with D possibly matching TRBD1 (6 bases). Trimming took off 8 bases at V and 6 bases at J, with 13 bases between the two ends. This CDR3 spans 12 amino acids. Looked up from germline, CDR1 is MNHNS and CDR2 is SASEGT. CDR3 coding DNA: TGTGCCAGCCTCCCAGGGGACAATGGCTACACCTTC. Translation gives CASLPGDNGYTF.

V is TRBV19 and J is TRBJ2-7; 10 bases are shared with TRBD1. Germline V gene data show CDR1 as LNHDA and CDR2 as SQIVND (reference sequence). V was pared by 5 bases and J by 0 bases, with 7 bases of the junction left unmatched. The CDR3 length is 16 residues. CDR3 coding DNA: TGTGCCAGTAGTCCGGGACAGGGGAAGAGCTCCTACGAGCAGTACTTC. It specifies CASSPGQGKSSYEQYF. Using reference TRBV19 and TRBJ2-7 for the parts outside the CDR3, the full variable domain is DGGITQSPKYLFRKEGQNVTLSCEQNLNHDAMYWYRQDPGQGLRLIYYSQIVNDFQKGDIAEGYSVSREKKESFPLTVTSAQKNPTAFYLCASSPGQGKSSYEQYFGPGTRLTVT.

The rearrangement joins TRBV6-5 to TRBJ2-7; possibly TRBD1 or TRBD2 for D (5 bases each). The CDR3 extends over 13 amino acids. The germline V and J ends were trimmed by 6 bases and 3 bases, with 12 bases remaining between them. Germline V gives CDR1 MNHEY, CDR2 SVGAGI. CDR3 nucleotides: TGTGCCAGCAGCAAAATTGGGGGCTACGAGCAGTACTTC. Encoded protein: CASSKIGGYEQYF.

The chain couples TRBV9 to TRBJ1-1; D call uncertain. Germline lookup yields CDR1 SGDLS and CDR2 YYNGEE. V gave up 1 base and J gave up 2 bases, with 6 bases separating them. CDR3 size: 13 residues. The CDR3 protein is CASSVRGNTEAFF. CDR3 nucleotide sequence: TGTGCCAGCAGCGTACGGGGAAACACTGAAGCTTTCTTT.

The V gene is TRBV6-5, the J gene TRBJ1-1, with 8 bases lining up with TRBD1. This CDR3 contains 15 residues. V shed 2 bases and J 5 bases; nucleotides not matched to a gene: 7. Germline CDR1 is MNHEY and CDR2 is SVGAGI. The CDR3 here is CASSYGQGAWTEAFF. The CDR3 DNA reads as TGTGCCAGCAGTTACGGGCAGGGGGCCTGGACTGAAGCTTTCTTT.

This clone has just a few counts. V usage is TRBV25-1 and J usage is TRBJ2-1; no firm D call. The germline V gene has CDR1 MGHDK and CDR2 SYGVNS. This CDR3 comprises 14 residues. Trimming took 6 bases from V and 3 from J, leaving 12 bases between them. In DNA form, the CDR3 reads TGTGCCAGCAGGATTGACGGTCACTACAATGAGCAGTTCTTC. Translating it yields CASRIDGHYNEQFF.

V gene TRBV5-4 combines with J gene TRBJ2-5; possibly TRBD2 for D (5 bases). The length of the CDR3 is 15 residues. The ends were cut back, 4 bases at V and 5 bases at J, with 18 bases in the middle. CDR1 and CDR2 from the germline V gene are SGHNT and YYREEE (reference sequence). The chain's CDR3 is CASSRGWNFGETQYF. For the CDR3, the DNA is TGTGCCAGCAGCCGGGGTTGGAACTTTGGGGAGACCCAGTACTTC.

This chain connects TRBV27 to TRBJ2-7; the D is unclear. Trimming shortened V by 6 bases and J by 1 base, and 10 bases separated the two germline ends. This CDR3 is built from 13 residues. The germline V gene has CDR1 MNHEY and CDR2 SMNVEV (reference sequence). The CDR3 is CASSQGSSYEQYF. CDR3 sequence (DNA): TGTGCCAGCAGCCAAGGATCGTCCTACGAGCAGTACTTC.

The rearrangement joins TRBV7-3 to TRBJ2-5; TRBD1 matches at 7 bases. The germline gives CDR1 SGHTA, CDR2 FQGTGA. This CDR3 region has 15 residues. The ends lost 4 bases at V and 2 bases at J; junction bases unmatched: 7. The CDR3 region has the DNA TGTGCCAGCAGCTCAACGACAGGGATGCAAGAGACCCAGTACTTC. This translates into CASSSTTGMQETQYF.

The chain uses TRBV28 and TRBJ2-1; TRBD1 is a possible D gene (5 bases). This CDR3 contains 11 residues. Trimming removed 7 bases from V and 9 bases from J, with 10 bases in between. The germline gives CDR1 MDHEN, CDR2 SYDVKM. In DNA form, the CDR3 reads TGTGCCAGCACCAGGGTAACTGAGCAGTTCTTC. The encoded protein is CASTRVTEQFF.

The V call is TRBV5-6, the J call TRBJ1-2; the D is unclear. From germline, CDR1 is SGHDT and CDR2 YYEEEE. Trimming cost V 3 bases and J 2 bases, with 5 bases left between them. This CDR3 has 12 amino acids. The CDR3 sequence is CASSSGNYGYTF. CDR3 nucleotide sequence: TGTGCCAGCAGCTCGGGAAACTATGGCTACACCTTC.

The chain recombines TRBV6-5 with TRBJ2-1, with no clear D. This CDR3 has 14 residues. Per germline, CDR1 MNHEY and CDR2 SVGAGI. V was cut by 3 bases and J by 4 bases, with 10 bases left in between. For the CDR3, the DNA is TGTGCCAGCAGTTATAGGGCAGAGTACAATGAGCAGTTCTTC. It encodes CASSYRAEYNEQFF.